This T cell receptor beta chain was obtained from a study of control samples from healthy donors and cancer patients. The method was immunoSEQ multiplex PCR; TCRdb's version includes in-frame clones alone and lacks a portion of them. The sample has 80,000 to 100,000 clones; 88% are singletons. The CDR3 has 16 residues. The sample comprised blood. This TCR was sampled from a man aged 30-40 years in good health. The chain uses TRBV21-1 and TRBJ1-2. TRBV21-1 is deemed a pseudogene. The CDR3 nucleotides are TGTGCCAGCAGCAAAAGGGCCGTACACCAGTGGTATGGCTACACCTTC. The encoded protein is CASSKRAVHQWYGYTF.